This paragraph reports one T cell receptor beta chain. The target antigen is unknown. PCR used 60 Vbeta primers and 13 Jbeta primers. Generated by immunoSEQ multiplex PCR, the TCRdb table keeps only in-frame clones and is missing some. The table shows some 130,000 clones, with 75% to 85% occurring only once. The data belong to a study of cytomegalovirus exposure and HLA in healthy donors. Germline V CDR1 and CDR2: SGHRS, YFSETQ. V dropped 5 bases and J dropped 2; count of bases not matched to a gene: 15. The CDR3 loop spans 19 amino acids. Study outcomes and limitations: Immune exposure information available was restricted to CMV serostatus. With DRB1 most and HLA-C fewest, TCR association rates differed between HLA loci in a later analysis. TCR sequences were mostly rare, though some public TCRs occurred in many donors.

The sequence derives from a man between 18 and 29 years old in good health and CMV-seronegative. Sequencing used PBMCs. The rearrangement links TRBV5-1 to TRBJ2-2; TRBD1 matches 10 bases. CDR3 sequence reads: CASRWHVPRDRGNTGELFF. CDR3 DNA sequence: TGCGCCAGCAGGTGGCACGTTCCACGGGACAGGGGAAACACCGGGGAGCTGTTTTTT. The entire variable domain, with the rest obtained from reference TRBV5-1 and TRBJ2-2, is as follows: KAGVTQTPRYLIKTRGQQVTLSCSPISGHRSVSWYQQTPGQGLQFLFEYFSETQRNKGNFPGRFSGRQFSNSRSEMNVSTLELGDSALYLCASRWHVPRDRGNTGELFFGEGSRLTVL.